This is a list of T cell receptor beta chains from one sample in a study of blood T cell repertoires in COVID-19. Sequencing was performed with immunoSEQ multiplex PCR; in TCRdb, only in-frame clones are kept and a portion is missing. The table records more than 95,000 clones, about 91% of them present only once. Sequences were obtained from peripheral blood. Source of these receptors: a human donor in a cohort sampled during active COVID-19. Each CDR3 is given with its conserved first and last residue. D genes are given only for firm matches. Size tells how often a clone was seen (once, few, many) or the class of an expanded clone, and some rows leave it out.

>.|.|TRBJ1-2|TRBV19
CASSIGRANYGYTF
TGTGCCAGTAGTATCGGCAGGGCTAACTATGGCTACACCTTC
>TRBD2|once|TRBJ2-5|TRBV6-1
CASSEVAGGQETQYF
TGTGCCAGCAGTGAAGTAGCGGGGGGGCAAGAGACCCAGTACTTC
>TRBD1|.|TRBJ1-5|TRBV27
CASSTFRQGGQPQHF
TGTGCCAGCAGTACCTTTCGACAGGGGGGACAGCCCCAGCATTTT
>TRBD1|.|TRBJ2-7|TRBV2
CASKGQGGHEQYF
TGTGCCAGCAAAGGACAGGGGGGACACGAGCAGTACTTC
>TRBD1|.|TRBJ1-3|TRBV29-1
CSAWTGSGNTIYF
TGCAGCGCTTGGACAGGCTCTGGAAACACCATATATTTT
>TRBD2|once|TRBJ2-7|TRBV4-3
CASSQEDTSGSYEQYF
TGCGCCAGCAGCCAAGAGGATACTAGCGGCTCCTACGAGCAGTACTTC
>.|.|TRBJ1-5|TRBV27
CASSSRVGNQPQHF
TGTGCCAGCAGTTCGAGGGTGGGCAATCAGCCCCAGCATTTT
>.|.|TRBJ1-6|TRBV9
CASSETITYNSPLHF
TGTGCCAGCAGCGAAACGATTACATATAATTCACCCCTCCACTTT
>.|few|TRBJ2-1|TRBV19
CASNSRGTLAEQFF
TGTGCCAGTAACTCCAGGGGGACCCTAGCGGAGCAGTTCTTC
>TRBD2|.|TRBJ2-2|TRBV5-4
CASSSGTSGRVGTGELFF
TGTGCCAGCAGCTCCGGGACTAGCGGGAGGGTTGGAACCGGGGAGCTGTTTTTT
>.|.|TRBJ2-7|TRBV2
CASTRGGYEQYF
TGTGCCAGCACGCGTGGGGGGTACGAGCAGTACTTC
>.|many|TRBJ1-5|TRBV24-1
CATMAGSNQPQHF
TGTGCCACCATGGCGGGGTCGAATCAGCCCCAGCATTTT
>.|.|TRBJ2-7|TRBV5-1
CASSLEPFPNYEQYF
TGCGCCAGCAGCCTGGAGCCGTTTCCCAACTACGAGCAGTACTTC
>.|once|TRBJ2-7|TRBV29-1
CSVGPSVSYEQYF
TGCAGCGTTGGTCCTAGCGTGTCCTACGAGCAGTACTTC
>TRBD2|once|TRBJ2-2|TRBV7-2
CASSTLLAGGLTGELFF
TGTGCCAGCAGCACACTACTAGCGGGAGGACTCACCGGGGAGCTGTTTTTT
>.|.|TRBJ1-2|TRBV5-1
CASSWYAQSYGYTF
TGCGCCAGCAGCTGGTACGCACAGAGCTATGGCTACACCTTC
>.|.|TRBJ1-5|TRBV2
CASSVADFQPQHF
TGTGCCAGCAGTGTGGCAGATTTTCAGCCCCAGCATTTT
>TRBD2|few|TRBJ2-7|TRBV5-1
CASSLAGGADYEQYF
TGCGCCAGCAGCTTGGCCGGGGGGGCGGACTACGAGCAGTACTTC
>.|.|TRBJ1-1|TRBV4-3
CASSQVVANTEAFF
TGCGCCAGCAGCCAAGTGGTAGCGAACACTGAAGCTTTCTTT
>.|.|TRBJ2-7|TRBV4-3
CASSQWQGGSEQYF
TGCGCCAGCAGCCAATGGCAGGGGGGTAGCGAGCAGTACTTC
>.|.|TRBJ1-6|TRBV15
CATSRDPNRQDNSPLHF
TGTGCCACCAGCAGAGATCCCAACCGACAGGATAATTCACCCCTCCACTTT
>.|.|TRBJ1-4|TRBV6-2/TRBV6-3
CASSYGSRDGKLFF
TGTGCCAGCAGTTACGGGTCGCGGGACGGAAAACTGTTTTTT
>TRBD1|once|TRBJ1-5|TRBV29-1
CSVRTGGNQPQHF
TGCAGCGTACGGACAGGGGGCAATCAGCCCCAGCATTTT
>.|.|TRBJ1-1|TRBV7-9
CASSLAEGVEAFF
TGTGCCAGCAGCTTAGCAGAAGGGGTTGAAGCTTTCTTT
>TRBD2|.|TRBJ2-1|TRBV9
CASSVEPSGRGEQFF
TGTGCCAGCAGCGTAGAACCTAGCGGGAGAGGTGAGCAGTTCTTC
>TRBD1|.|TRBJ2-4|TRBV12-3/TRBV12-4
CASTPYRDSIQYF
TGTGCCAGCACCCCATACAGGGACAGCATTCAGTACTTC
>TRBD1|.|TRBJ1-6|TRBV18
CASSPGQENSPLHF
TGTGCCAGCTCACCAGGACAGGAGAATTCACCCCTCCACTTT
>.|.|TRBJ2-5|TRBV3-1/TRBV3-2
CASSQGQGLTQYF
TGTGCCAGCAGCCAAGGCCAGGGGTTGACCCAGTACTTC
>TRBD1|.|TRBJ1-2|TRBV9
CASSARGVVTNYGYTF
TGTGCCAGCAGCGCCAGGGGGGTTGTGACTAACTATGGCTACACCTTC
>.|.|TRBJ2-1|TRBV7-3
CASSLGGPYNEQFF
TGTGCCAGCAGCTTGGGGGGACCCTACAATGAGCAGTTCTTC
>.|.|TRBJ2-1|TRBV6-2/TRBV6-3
CASSYQGSYNEQFF
TGTGCCAGCAGTTATCAGGGCTCCTACAATGAGCAGTTCTTC
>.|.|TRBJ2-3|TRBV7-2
CASSYGLFTDTQYF
TGTGCCAGCAGTTATGGACTGTTTACAGATACGCAGTATTTT
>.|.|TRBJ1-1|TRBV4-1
CASSPWEVNTEAFF
TGCGCCAGCAGCCCCTGGGAGGTGAACACTGAAGCTTTCTTT
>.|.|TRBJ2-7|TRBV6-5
CASSTVYEQYF
TGTGCCAGCAGTACAGTCTACGAGCAGTACTTC
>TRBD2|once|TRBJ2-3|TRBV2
CASSPSGRGTDTQYF
TGTGCCAGCAGTCCTAGCGGTCGGGGCACAGATACGCAGTATTTT
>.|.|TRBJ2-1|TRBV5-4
CASSSLGGAQYNEQFF
TGTGCCAGCAGCTCTCTCGGCGGAGCGCAATACAATGAGCAGTTCTTC
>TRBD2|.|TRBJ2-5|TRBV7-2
CASCLVLAGGETQYF
TGTGCCAGCTGCTTAGTCCTAGCGGGAGGAGAGACCCAGTACTTC
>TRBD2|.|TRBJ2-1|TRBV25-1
CASSEPGLAIGIEQFF
TGTGCCAGCAGCGAGCCGGGACTAGCGATTGGGATTGAGCAGTTCTTC
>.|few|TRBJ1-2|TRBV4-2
CASSQLTGPDGYTF
TGTGCCAGCAGCCAACTTACAGGGCCAGATGGCTACACCTTC
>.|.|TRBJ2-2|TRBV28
CASSLSNTGELFF
TGTGCCAGCAGTCTCTCCAACACCGGGGAGCTGTTTTTT
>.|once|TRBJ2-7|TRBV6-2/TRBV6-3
CASSDTYEQYF
TGTGCCAGCAGCGATACGTACGAGCAGTACTTC
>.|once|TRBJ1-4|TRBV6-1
CASSEALTGYNEKLFF
TGTGCCAGCAGTGAAGCGCTAACAGGTTATAATGAAAAACTGTTTTTT
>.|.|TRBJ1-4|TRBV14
CASSQKGQSPEKLFF
TGTGCCAGCAGCCAAAAAGGACAGAGTCCTGAAAAACTGTTTTTT
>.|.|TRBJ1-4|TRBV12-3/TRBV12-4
CATPGKLFF
TGTGCCACGCCAGGGAAACTGTTTTTT
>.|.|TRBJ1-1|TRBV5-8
CASWRLEGGMNTEAFF
TGTGCCAGCTGGAGACTCGAGGGGGGGATGAACACTGAAGCTTTCTTT
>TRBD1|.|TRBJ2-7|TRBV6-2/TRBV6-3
CASSWGQSSYEQYF
TGTGCCAGCAGTTGGGGACAGAGCTCCTACGAGCAGTACTTC